Below are 5 T cell receptor beta chains sequenced from a single sample in a study of Graves' ophthalmopathy and Graves' hyperthyroidism. RNA transcripts were the source from which TCR beta CDR3 regions were amplified. The first round was an RT-PCR with HTBI primers, and the second round was a multiplex PCR. TCRdb re-called the multiplex PCR reads with MiXCR, one entry per CDR3 protein. Among around 600,000 distinct CDR3 sequences listed, 35% to 45% were seen once. The sample comprised peripheral blood. These TCRs come from an adult man with Graves' ophthalmopathy.

The chain has TRBV24-1 and TRBJ1-6, with 7 bases aligning to TRBD1. V lost 12 bases to trimming and J lost 8 bases; unmatched junction nucleotides: 12. CDR1 and CDR2 from the germline V gene are KGHDR and SFDVKD. There are 14 residues in the CDR3. As DNA, the CDR3 is TGTGCCTCCCAGGGGGGCGGTGAAGATTCACCCCTCCACTTT. Its protein is CASQGGGEDSPLHF.

The chain combines TRBV5-1 with TRBJ2-7; 9 nucleotides agree with TRBD1. Germline V gene lookup returns CDR1 SGHRS and CDR2 YFSETQ. The CDR3 runs to 17 residues. J lost 6 bases, V lost 2 bases, and 15 bases had no gene match. The CDR3 here is CASSLRRSRDRAAEQYF. The CDR3 region has the DNA TGCGCCAGCAGCTTAAGGCGGTCCCGGGACAGGGCGGCCGAGCAGTACTTC.

This clonotype showed up many times. The J gene is TRBJ2-5, the V gene TRBV6-5, with TRBD1 identical over 8 bases. Germline V gene sequence: CDR1 MNHEY, CDR2 SVGAGI. V was pared by 0 bases and J by 5 bases, with 5 bases of the junction left unmatched. The CDR3 has 15 amino acids. CDR3 protein: CASSYSTGAQETQYF. CDR3 DNA sequence: TGTGCCAGCAGTTACTCGACAGGGGCTCAGGAGACCCAGTACTTC.

The V gene is TRBV25-1, the J gene TRBJ2-1, with D possibly being TRBD2 (6 bases). The CDR3 contains 14 residues. V was pared by 1 base and J by 5 bases, with 9 bases between. CDR1 and CDR2 (germline): MGHDK, SYGVNS. The CDR3 protein is CASSELGTDNEQFF. CDR3 DNA: TGTGCCAGCAGTGAATTGGGGACTGACAATGAGCAGTTCTTC.

CDR3 sequence (DNA): TGTGCCAGTCAAAGGGGGACGTCAACTAATGAAAAACTGTTTTTT. This codes for CASQRGTSTNEKLFF. This chain links TRBV2 with TRBJ1-4; D may be TRBD1 (6 bases). Between the trimmed V and J ends, which lost 9 bases and 0 bases, there was a span of 14 bases. CDR1 is SNHLY, CDR2 FYNNEI, per germline. The length of the CDR3 is 15 residues.